These T cell receptor beta chains were read from a single sample in a study of blood T cell repertoires in COVID-19. Profiling relied on immunoSEQ multiplex PCR, and the TCRdb table lists in-frame clones only, not all of them. The sample includes about 120,000 clones, over 75% seen only once; the top ten take 27%. The specimen was peripheral blood. The receptors here all came from a woman aged 80 or over with acute or convalescent COVID-19. CDR3s include the opening cysteine and the closing phenylalanine or tryptophan. D genes are given only for firm matches. Not every row has a clone size; where given, it reads once, few, many or a size class.

clone_size	d_call	v_call	j_call	cdr3_aa	cdr3_nt
few	.	TRBV9	TRBJ1-2	CASTIGEGWNYGYTF	TGTGCCAGCACCATAGGGGAGGGGTGGAACTATGGCTACACCTTC
once	.	TRBV3-1/TRBV3-2	TRBJ1-1	CASSHLRKGEAFF	TGTGCCAGCAGCCACCTGAGGAAAGGTGAAGCTTTCTTT
few	.	TRBV7-9	TRBJ2-7	CASSSRDFPSEQYF	TGTGCCAGCAGCTCCAGGGACTTCCCCTCGGAGCAGTACTTC
.	.	TRBV29-1	TRBJ1-2	CSVERWTGAGGYTF	TGCAGCGTCGAACGATGGACGGGCGCGGGCGGCTACACCTTC
.	TRBD1	TRBV29-1	TRBJ1-1	CSAGDRENTEAFF	TGCAGCGCAGGCGACAGGGAGAACACTGAAGCTTTCTTT
once	TRBD1	TRBV6-5	TRBJ1-3	CASKVTGAGNTIYF	TGTGCCAGCAAAGTGACAGGGGCTGGAAACACCATATATTTT
.	.	TRBV6-6	TRBJ2-4	CASSLLGGGLAKNIQYF	TGTGCCAGCAGTCTCCTCGGAGGCGGACTAGCCAAAAACATTCAGTACTTC
few	.	TRBV3-1/TRBV3-2	TRBJ1-2	CASSQVPGELYGYTF	TGTGCCAGCAGCCAAGTCCCAGGGGAGCTCTATGGCTACACCTTC
.	.	TRBV7-6	TRBJ2-2	CASSLAPLGSYLGELFF	TGTGCCAGCAGCTTAGCCCCACTAGGCAGCTATCTCGGGGAGCTGTTTTTT
.	TRBD1	TRBV24-1	TRBJ2-1	CATSDPGQGASEQFF	TGTGCCACCAGTGATCCGGGACAGGGGGCCTCTGAGCAGTTCTTC
.	TRBD1	TRBV4-1	TRBJ1-3	CASSQDALGGWNTIYF	TGCGCCAGCAGCCAAGATGCGCTAGGGGGCTGGAACACCATATATTTT